This TCR beta chain came from a study of human T cells and chemical hapten exposure. Broader study findings: It was expanded TCRs that formed significantly more large CDR3 similarity clusters than controls did.

This clonotype turned up a few times. Its antigen is not identified. TCRdb passed the RACE reads through MiXCR, listing each CDR3 protein once. The data show some 96,000 distinct CDR3 sequences, 25% to 30% seen once. The V gene lost 2 bases and the J gene lost 1 base, with 5 bases spanning the gap. Germline V gene lookup returns CDR1 SEHNR and CDR2 FQNEAQ (reference sequence). The CDR3 extends over 13 amino acids. Time point of the sample: patch test 3, about 24 weeks after DPC sensitization. This sample's treatment: therapeutic diphenylcyclopropenone sensitization with weekly scalp DPC. The sequence was collected from a man aged 40-49 years with alopecia areata. Some clones in this sample may be carry-over from other donors' samples. The input for sequencing was whole blood, taken in connection with sensitization to the hapten diphenylcyclopropenone (DPC). The chain uses TRBV7-9 and TRBJ1-1, with D unresolved. CDR3 region: CASSLKQNTEAFF. In DNA, the CDR3 is TGTGCCAGCAGCTTAAAGCAGAACACTGAAGCTTTCTTT. Full variable domain (missing parts from reference TRBV7-9 and TRBJ1-1): DTGVSQNPRHKITKRGQNVTFRCDPISEHNRLYWYRQTLGQGPEFLTYFQNEAQLEKSRLLSDRFSAERPKGSFSTLEIQRTEQGDSAMYLCASSLKQNTEAFFGQGTRLTVV.